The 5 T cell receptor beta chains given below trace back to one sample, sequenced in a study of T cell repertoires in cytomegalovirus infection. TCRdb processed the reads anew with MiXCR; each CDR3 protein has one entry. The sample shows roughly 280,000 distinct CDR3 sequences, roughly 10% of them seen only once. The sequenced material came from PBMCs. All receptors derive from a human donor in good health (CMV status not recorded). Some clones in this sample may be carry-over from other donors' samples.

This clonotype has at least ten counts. The CDR3 here is CASSQLHEQFF. In nucleotides, the CDR3 is TGTGCCAGCAGTCAACTACATGAGCAGTTCTTC. The chain joins TRBV5-5 to TRBJ2-1, with unresolved D. CDR3 length equals 11 residues. Germline values: CDR1 SGHKS, CDR2 YYEKEE (reference sequence). V dropped 5 bases and J dropped 8 bases, with 8 bases sitting between them.

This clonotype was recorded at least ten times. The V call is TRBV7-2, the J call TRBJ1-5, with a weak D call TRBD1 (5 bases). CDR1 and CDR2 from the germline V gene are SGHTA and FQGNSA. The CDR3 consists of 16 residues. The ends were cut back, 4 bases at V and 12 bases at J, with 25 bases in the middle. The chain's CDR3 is CASSSGTLGSIMDQHF. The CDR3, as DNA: TGTGCCAGCAGCTCCGGGACTCTGGGGTCGATCATGGACCAGCATTTT.

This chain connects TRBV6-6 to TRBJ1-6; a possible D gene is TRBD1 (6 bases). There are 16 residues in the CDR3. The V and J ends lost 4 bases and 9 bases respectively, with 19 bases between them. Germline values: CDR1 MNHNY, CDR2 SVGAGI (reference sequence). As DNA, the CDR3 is TGTGCCAGCAGTTCCACGCGGTGGGGGCAGGGTTCACCCCTCCACTTT. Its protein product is CASSSTRWGQGSPLHF.

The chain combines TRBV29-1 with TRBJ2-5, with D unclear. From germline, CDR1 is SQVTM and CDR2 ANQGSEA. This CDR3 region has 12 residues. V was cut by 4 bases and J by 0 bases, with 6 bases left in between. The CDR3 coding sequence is TGCAGCGTTGGGCTAGACCAAGAGACCCAGTACTTC. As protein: CSVGLDQETQYF. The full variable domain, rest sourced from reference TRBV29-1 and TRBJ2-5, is SAVISQKPSRDICQRGTSLTIQCQVDSQVTMMFWYRQQPGQSLTLIATANQGSEATYESGFVIDKFPISRPNLTFSTLTVSNMSPEDSSIYLCSVGLDQETQYFGPGTRLLVL.

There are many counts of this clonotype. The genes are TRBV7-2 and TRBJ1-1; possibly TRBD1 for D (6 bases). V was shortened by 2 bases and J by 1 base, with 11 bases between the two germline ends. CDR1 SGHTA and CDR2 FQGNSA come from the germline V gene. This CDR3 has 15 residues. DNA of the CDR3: TGTGCCAGCAGCTTAACCGGGACACGGAACACTGAAGCTTTCTTT. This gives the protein CASSLTGTRNTEAFF.